This is a list of T cell receptor beta chains from one sample in a study of cytomegalovirus exposure and HLA in healthy donors. TCRdb's copy holds only in-frame clones and misses some; the assay was immunoSEQ multiplex PCR. This table has 170,000 or so clones, roughly three quarters appearing once. What was sequenced was PBMCs. Every receptor here comes from a woman between 50 and 59 years old in good health and CMV-seropositive. CDR3s include the opening cysteine and the closing phenylalanine or tryptophan. D genes are given only for firm matches. The listing skips clone size in some rows; elsewhere it reads once, few, many or a size class.

clone_size | j_call | v_call | d_call | cdr3_nt | cdr3_aa
NA | TRBJ2-2 | TRBV5-1 | NA | TGCGCCAGCAGCTTGAGCAGGGCCACCGGGGAGCTGTTTTTT | CASSLSRATGELFF
few | TRBJ2-5 | TRBV10-3 | TRBD1 | TGTGCCATCAGTGAGCTACAGGGGGGAGAGACCCAGTACTTC | CAISELQGGETQYF
NA | TRBJ1-4 | TRBV5-5 | NA | TGTGCCAGCAGCTTACAGGGATCTAATGAAAAACTGTTTTTT | CASSLQGSNEKLFF
NA | TRBJ1-4 | TRBV7-3 | NA | TGTGCCAGCAGCCCTGGACTAGGCGAAAAACTGTTTTTT | CASSPGLGEKLFF
NA | TRBJ1-6 | TRBV13 | TRBD1 | TGTGCCAGCAGCTCCGGACAGGGATGGTTTAATTCACCCCTCCACTTT | CASSSGQGWFNSPLHF
NA | TRBJ2-1 | TRBV7-9 | TRBD2 | TGTGCCAGCAGCTTAGCTTGGGGGACTAGCGGTAGGAATGAGCAGTTCTTC | CASSLAWGTSGRNEQFF
NA | TRBJ1-6 | TRBV5-4 | NA | TGTGCCAGCAGCTTGGACAGCTATAATTCACCCCTCCACTTT | CASSLDSYNSPLHF
NA | TRBJ2-2 | TRBV7-2 | TRBD1 | TGTGCCAGCAGCACAGGGGGTCTGGGCACCGGGGAGCTGTTTTTT | CASSTGGLGTGELFF
few | TRBJ2-3 | TRBV7-2 | NA | TGTGCCAGCAGCACAGGACAGAGCACAGATACGCAGTATTTT | CASSTGQSTDTQYF
once | TRBJ1-2 | TRBV18 | NA | TGTGCCAGCTCCATTTCTACGAGGGAGCTACCTAACTATGGCTACACCTTC | CASSISTRELPNYGYTF
NA | TRBJ1-6 | TRBV7-8 | NA | TGTGCCAGCAGCTCCCGGAGAAATTCACCCCTCCACTTT | CASSSRRNSPLHF
NA | TRBJ2-7 | TRBV19 | TRBD1 | TGTGCCAGTAGAGCGGACAGGGGACCTGGCGAGCAGTACTTC | CASRADRGPGEQYF
few | TRBJ1-2 | TRBV18 | NA | TGTGCCAGCTCACCACAGGGGCGGTTGGACTATGGCTACACCTTC | CASSPQGRLDYGYTF
NA | TRBJ2-7 | TRBV5-1 | NA | TGCGCCAGCAGCTTAACAATCGCAGCGGAAGGCGAGCAGTACTTC | CASSLTIAAEGEQYF
once | TRBJ2-4 | TRBV7-2 | NA | TGTGCCAGCAGCGGAGAGGTCTCCAGGGCACTCTACTTC | CASSGEVSRALYF
NA | TRBJ2-2 | TRBV19 | TRBD1 | TGTGCCAGTAGTATTGGGGACAGGTTCACCGGGGAGCTGTTTTTT | CASSIGDRFTGELFF
NA | TRBJ2-1 | TRBV5-8 | TRBD1 | TGTGCCAGCAGCTTCGGACAGGGTCCCTACAATGAGCAGTTCTTC | CASSFGQGPYNEQFF
NA | TRBJ1-4 | TRBV30 | TRBD1 | TGTGCCTGGAGTGTAGCCCTCGACAGGGCCGGTGAAAAACTGTTTTTT | CAWSVALDRAGEKLFF
few | TRBJ2-7 | TRBV15 | TRBD2 | TGTGCCACCAGCAGACTAAGCGGGAGGGGTTACGAGCAGTACTTC | CATSRLSGRGYEQYF
NA | TRBJ1-2 | TRBV30 | NA | TGTGCCTGGAGTGAACAGGGATCGGGTGGCTACACCTTC | CAWSEQGSGGYTF
once | TRBJ2-3 | TRBV29-1 | NA | TGCAGCGTTGCGGGCCGGGCAGGGGAAACGACAGATACGCAGTATTTT | CSVAGRAGETTDTQYF
NA | TRBJ2-7 | TRBV4-3 | NA | TGCGCCAGCAGCCAAGATGAGGGCGGCTACGAGCAGTACTTC | CASSQDEGGYEQYF
once | TRBJ1-1 | TRBV5-1 | TRBD1 | TGCGCCAGCAGGAAGACAGGGGGCGGGAACACTGAAGCTTTCTTT | CASRKTGGGNTEAFF
NA | TRBJ1-2 | TRBV6-5 | TRBD1 | TGTGCCAGCAGTCTCGGTAGACAGGGGGCTCGGGGCTACACCTTC | CASSLGRQGARGYTF
NA | TRBJ2-3 | TRBV19 | TRBD2 | TGTGCCAGTAGCACCGGGACTAGCGGGGGGGCAGATACGCAGTATTTT | CASSTGTSGGADTQYF
few | TRBJ1-3 | TRBV5-1 | TRBD1 | TGCGCCAGCAAAATGACAGGGGAGGGAAACACCATATATTTT | CASKMTGEGNTIYF
NA | TRBJ1-3 | TRBV25-1 | TRBD1 | TGTGCCAGCAGTGATTTCGACAGGGGGTGGAACACCATATATTTT | CASSDFDRGWNTIYF